This T cell receptor (beta chain) is from a study of regulatory T cells in long-lasting Graves disease. Notes on the study in general: Authors noted too few samples as a limitation.

Time point specified: persistent/refractory GD, antithyroid drugs over 5 years with positive TRAb. PBMC RNA served as the TCR library source. Construction of TCR beta libraries relied on iRepertoire HTBI primers and on Arm-PCR targeting CDR3 regions. One entry per CDR3 protein, called by TCRdb with MiXCR from the multiplex PCR reads. Altogether 310,000 or so distinct CDR3 sequences are present, roughly 21% being singletons, with the ten largest covering 29%. This clonotype was observed a few times. Its target is not known. Looked up from germline, CDR1 is SGHTA and CDR2 is FQGNSA. CDR3 length: 14 residues. Trimming pared 9 bases from V and 0 bases from J, leaving 12 bases between.

The sequencing used peripheral blood mononuclear cells (PBMCs), collected when the disease was refractory, from a patient treated with antithyroid drugs. The chain is built from TRBV7-2 and TRBJ1-3; D is uncertain. The sequence derives from a female donor with Graves disease. In DNA, the CDR3 is TGTGCCAGTACCCACCCTTTCTCTGGAAACACCATATATTTT. The encoded protein is CASTHPFSGNTIYF.